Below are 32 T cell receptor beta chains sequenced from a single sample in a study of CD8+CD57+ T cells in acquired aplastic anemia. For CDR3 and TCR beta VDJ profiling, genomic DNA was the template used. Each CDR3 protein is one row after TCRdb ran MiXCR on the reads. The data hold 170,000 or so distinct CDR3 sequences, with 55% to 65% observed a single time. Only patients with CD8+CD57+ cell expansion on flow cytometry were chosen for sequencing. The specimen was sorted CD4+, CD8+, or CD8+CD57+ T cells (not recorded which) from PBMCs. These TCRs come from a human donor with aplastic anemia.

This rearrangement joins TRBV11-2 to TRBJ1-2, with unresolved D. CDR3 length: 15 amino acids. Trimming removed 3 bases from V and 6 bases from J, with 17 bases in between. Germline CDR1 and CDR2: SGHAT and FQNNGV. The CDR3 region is CASSFSADPRNGYTF. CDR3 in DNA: TGTGCCAGCAGCTTTAGCGCCGATCCGAGGAATGGCTACACCTTC.

CDR3: CASSIYRDTEAFF. In DNA form, the CDR3 reads TGTGCCAGTAGTATTTACAGGGACACTGAAGCTTTCTTT. The genes are TRBV19 and TRBJ1-1; D perhaps matches TRBD1 (6 bases). Per germline, CDR1 LNHDA and CDR2 SQIVND (reference sequence). This CDR3 is 13 amino acids long. Trimming pared 3 bases from V and 3 bases from J, leaving 8 bases between.

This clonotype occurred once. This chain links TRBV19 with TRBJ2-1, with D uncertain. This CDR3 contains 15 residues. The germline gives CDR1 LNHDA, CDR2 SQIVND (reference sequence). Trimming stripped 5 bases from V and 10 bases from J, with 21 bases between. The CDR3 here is CASSFSGTPTYEQFF. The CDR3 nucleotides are TGTGCCAGTAGTTTTTCAGGTACACCCACCTACGAGCAGTTCTTC.

In DNA, the CDR3 is TGCGCCAGCAGCTTACAGGGAATTGCTGGAAACACCATATATTTT. Encoded protein: CASSLQGIAGNTIYF. The J gene is TRBJ1-3, the V gene TRBV5-1; perhaps TRBD1 as D (6 bases). The CDR3 has 15 amino acids. Deletions cut 2 bases from V and 2 bases from J, with 11 bases between. CDR1 and CDR2 from the germline V gene are SGHRS and YFSETQ.

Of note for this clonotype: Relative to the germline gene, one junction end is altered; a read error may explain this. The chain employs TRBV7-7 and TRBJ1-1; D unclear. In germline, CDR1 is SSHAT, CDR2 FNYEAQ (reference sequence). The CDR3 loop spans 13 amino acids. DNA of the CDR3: TGTGCTAGCAGCTTATCGTGGAACACTGAAGCTTTCTTT. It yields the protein CASSLSWNTEAFF.

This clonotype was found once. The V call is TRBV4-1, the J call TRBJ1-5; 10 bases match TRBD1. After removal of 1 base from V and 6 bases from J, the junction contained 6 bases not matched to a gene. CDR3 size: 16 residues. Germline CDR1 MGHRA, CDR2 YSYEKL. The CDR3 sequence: CASSQGRTGGSQPQHF. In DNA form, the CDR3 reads TGCGCCAGCAGCCAAGGCCGGACAGGGGGAAGTCAGCCCCAGCATTTT.

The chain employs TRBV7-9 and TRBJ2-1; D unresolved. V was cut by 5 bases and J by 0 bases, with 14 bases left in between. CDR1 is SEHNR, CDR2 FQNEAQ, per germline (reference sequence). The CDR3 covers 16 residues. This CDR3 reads CASSPTSSPSYNEQFF. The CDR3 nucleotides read TGTGCCAGCAGCCCTACAAGCTCCCCCTCCTACAATGAGCAGTTCTTC. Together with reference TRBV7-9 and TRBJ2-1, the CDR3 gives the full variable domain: DTGVSQNPRHKITKRGQNVTFRCDPISEHNRLYWYRQTLGQGPEFLTYFQNEAQLEKSRLLSDRFSAERPKGSFSTLEIQRTEQGDSAMYLCASSPTSSPSYNEQFFGPGTRLTVL.

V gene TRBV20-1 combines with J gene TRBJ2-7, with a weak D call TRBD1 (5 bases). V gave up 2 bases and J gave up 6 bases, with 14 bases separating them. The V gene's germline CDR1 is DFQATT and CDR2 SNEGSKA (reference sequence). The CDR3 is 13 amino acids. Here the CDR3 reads CSARPPQGREQYF. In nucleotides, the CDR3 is TGCAGTGCTAGACCCCCCCAGGGTCGCGAGCAGTACTTC.

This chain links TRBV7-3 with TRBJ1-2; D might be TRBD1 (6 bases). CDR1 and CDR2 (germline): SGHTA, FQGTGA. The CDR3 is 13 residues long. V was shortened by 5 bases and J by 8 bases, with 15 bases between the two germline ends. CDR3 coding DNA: TGTGCCAGCAGCAAAAACAGGGTTTGGGGCTACACCTTC. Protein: CASSKNRVWGYTF.

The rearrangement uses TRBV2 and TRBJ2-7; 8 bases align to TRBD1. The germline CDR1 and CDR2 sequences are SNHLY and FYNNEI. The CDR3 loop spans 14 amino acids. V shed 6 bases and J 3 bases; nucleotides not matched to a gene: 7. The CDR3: CASSCGDRGYEQYF. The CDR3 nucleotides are TGTGCCAGCAGCTGCGGAGACAGGGGCTACGAGCAGTACTTC.

CDR3 amino acids: CSVRDTRSTGELFF. CDR3 DNA sequence: TGCAGCGTTAGGGACACAAGAAGTACCGGGGAGCTGTTTTTT. The V and J genes are TRBV29-1 and TRBJ2-2; a possible D gene is TRBD1 (6 bases). Germline CDR1 reads SQVTM; CDR2 reads ANQGSEA. The ends were cut back, 5 bases at V and 5 bases at J, with 15 bases in the middle. This CDR3 has 14 residues.

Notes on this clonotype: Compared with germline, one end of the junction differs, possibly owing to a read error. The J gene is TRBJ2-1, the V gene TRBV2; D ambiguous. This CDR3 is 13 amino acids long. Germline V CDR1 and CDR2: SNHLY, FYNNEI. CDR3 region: CASGELSYNEQFF. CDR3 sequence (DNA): TGTGCCAGCGGTGAACTCTCCTACAATGAGCAGTTCTTC.

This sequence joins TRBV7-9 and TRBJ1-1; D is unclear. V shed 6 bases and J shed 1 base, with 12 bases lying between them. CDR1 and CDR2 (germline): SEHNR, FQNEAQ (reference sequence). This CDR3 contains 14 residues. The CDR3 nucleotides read TGTGCCAGCAGGCTAGGGCAGTCGAACACTGAAGCTTTCTTT. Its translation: CASRLGQSNTEAFF.

This CDR3 is CASSYGVEQYF. The CDR3 nucleotides read TGTGCCAGCAGTTACGGCGTCGAGCAGTACTTC. V is TRBV6-6 and J is TRBJ2-7, with D uncertain. Germline CDR1 reads MNHNY; CDR2 reads SVGAGI (reference sequence). CDR3 length: 11 amino acids. V was trimmed by 2 bases and J by 6 bases, leaving 5 bases between them.

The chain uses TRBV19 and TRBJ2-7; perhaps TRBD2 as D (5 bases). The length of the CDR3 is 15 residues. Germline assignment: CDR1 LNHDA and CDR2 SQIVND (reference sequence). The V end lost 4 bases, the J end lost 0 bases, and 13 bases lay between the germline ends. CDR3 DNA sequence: TGTGCCAGTAGTACGGACTCGACCGCCTCCTACGAGCAGTACTTC. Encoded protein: CASSTDSTASYEQYF.

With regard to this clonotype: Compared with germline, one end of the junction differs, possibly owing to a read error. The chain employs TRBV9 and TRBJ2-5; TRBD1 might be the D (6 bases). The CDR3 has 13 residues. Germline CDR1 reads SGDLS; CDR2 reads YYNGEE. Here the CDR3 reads CASSVGGQETQYF. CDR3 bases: TGTGCCAGTAGCGTAGGGGGACAAGAGACCCAGTACTTC.

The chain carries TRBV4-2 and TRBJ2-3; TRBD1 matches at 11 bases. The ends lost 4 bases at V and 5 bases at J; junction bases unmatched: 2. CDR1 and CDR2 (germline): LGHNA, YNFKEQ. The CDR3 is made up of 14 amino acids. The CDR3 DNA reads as TGTGCCAGCAGCCCAGGGACAGGGGGAGATACGCAGTATTTT. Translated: CASSPGTGGDTQYF.

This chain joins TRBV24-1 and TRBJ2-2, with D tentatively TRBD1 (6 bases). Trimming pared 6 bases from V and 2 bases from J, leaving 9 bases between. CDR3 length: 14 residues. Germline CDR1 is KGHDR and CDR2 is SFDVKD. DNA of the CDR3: TGTGCCACCAGTCCGGACAGAAACACCGGGGAGCTGTTTTTT. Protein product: CATSPDRNTGELFF.

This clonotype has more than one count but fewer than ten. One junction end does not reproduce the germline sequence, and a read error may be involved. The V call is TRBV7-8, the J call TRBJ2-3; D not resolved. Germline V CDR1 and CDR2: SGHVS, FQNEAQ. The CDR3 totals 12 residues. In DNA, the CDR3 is TGTGCCAGCAGCTTAGTGGCAGAAACGCAGTATTTT. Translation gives CASSLVAETQYF. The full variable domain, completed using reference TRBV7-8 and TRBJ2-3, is GAGVSQSPRYKVAKRGQDVALRCDPISGHVSLFWYQQALGQGPEFLTYFQNEAQLDKSGLPSDRFFAERPEGSVSTLKIQRTQQEDSAVYLCASSLVAETQYFGPGTRLTVL.

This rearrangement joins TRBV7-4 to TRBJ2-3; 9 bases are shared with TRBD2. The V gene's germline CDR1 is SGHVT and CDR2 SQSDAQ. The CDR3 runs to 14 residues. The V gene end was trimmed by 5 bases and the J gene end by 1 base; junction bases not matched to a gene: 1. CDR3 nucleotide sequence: TGTGCCAGCAGCGCGGGGGGGCGCACAGATACGCAGTATTTT. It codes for CASSAGGRTDTQYF.

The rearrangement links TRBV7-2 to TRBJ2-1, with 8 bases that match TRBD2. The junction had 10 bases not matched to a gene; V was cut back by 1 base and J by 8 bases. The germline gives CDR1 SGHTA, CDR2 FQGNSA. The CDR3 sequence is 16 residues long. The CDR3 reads CASSLVPGGAVDEQFF. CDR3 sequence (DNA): TGTGCCAGCAGCTTAGTGCCGGGGGGGGCGGTGGATGAGCAGTTCTTC.

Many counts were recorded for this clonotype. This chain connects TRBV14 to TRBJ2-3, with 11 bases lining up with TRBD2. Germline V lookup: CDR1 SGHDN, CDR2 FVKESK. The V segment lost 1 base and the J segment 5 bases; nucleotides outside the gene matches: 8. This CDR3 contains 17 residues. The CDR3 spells CASSQVLAGALRDTQYF. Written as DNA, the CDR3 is TGTGCCAGCAGCCAAGTACTAGCGGGGGCCCTAAGAGATACGCAGTATTTT.

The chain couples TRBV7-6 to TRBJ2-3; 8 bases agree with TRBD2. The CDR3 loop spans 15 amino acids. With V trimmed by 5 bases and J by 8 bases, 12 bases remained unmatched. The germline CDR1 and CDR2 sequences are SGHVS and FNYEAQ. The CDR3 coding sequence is TGTGCCAGCAGCCCCAGACTAGGTCGGGAGGGTACGCAGTATTTT. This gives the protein CASSPRLGREGTQYF.

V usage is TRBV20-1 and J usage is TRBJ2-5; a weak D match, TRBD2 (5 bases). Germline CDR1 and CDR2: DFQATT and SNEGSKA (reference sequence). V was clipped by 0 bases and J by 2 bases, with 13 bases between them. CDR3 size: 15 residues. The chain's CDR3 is CSARDAGGPQETQYF. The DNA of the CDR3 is TGCAGTGCTAGAGATGCGGGCGGGCCTCAAGAGACCCAGTACTTC.

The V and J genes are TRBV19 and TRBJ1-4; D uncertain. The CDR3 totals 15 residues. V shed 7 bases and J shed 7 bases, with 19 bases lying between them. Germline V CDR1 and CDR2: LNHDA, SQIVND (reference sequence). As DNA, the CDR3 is TGTGCCAGTAAGGGTGACACCGGGGAGGTTGAAAAACTGTTTTTT. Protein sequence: CASKGDTGEVEKLFF.

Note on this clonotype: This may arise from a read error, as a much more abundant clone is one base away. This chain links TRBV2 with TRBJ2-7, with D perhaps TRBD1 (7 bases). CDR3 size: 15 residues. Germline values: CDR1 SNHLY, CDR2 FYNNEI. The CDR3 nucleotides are TGTGCCAGCAGTACCCTCACAGGGGCGGGGTACGGGCAGTACTTC. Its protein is CASSTLTGAGYGQYF. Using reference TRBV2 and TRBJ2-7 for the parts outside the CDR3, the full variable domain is EPEVTQTPSHQVTQMGQEVILRCVPISNHLYFYWYRQILGQKVEFLVSFYNNEISEKSEIFDDQFSVERPDGSNFTLKIRSTKLEDSAMYFCASSTLTGAGYGQYFGPGTRLTVT.

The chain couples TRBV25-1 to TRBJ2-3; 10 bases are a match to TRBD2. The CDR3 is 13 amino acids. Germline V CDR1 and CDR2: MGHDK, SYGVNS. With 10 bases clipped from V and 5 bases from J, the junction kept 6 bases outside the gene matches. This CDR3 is CATSGLAIDTQYF. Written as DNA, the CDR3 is TGTGCCACCTCGGGACTAGCGATAGATACGCAGTATTTT.

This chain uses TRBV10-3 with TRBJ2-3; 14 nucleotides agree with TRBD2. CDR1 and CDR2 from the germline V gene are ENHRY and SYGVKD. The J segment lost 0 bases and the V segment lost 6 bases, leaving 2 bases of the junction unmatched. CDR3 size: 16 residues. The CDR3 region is CAIRRTSGGSTDTQYF. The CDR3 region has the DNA TGTGCCATCAGACGGACTAGCGGGGGGAGCACAGATACGCAGTATTTT.

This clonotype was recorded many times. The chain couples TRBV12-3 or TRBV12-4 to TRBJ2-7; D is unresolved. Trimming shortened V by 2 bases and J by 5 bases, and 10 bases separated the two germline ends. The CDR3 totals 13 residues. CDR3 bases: TGTGCCAGCAGTTTATTTTTTATCGACGAGCAGTACTTC. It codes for CASSLFFIDEQYF.

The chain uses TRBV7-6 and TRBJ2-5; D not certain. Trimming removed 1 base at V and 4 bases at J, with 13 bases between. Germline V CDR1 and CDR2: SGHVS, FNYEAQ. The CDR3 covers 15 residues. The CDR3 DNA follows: TGTGCCAGCAGCTTAGAGGCCGGGTCGGGAGAGACCCAGTACTTC. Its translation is CASSLEAGSGETQYF. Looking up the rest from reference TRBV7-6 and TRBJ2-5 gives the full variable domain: GAGVSQSPRYKVTKRGQDVALRCDPISGHVSLYWYRQALGQGPEFLTYFNYEAQQDKSGLPNDRFSAERPEGSISTLTIQRTEQRDSAMYRCASSLEAGSGETQYFGPGTRLLVL.

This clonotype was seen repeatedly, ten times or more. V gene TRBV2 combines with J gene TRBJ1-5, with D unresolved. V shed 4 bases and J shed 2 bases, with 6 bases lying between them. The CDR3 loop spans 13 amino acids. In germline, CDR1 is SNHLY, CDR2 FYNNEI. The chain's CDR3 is CASSARGNQPQHF. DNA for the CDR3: TGTGCCAGCAGTGCTAGGGGCAATCAGCCCCAGCATTTT.

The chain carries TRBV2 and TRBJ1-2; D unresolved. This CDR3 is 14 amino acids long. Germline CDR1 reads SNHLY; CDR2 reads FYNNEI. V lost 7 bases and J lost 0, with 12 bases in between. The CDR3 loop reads CASIGRTANYGYTF. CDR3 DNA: TGTGCCAGCATTGGACGGACCGCTAACTATGGCTACACCTTC. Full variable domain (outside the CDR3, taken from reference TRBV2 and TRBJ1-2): EPEVTQTPSHQVTQMGQEVILRCVPISNHLYFYWYRQILGQKVEFLVSFYNNEISEKSEIFDDQFSVERPDGSNFTLKIRSTKLEDSAMYFCASIGRTANYGYTFGSGTRLTVV.